The source of this TCR beta chain is a study of CD8+CD57+ T cells in acquired aplastic anemia. Study-level information: The average for DNA from sorted CD4+ and CD8+ cells was roughly 3 ug. CD4+ reads averaged around 9.9 million in healthy donors.

Overall study results and limits: Overlapping CD8+ CDR3 repertoires of patients and controls contained nearly 30 shared sequences. Patients did not significantly differ from controls in CD8+ Simpson's diversity.

Genomic DNA constituted the template upon which TCR beta VDJ and CDR3 profiling was performed. TCRdb reprocessed the reads with MiXCR, giving one entry per CDR3 protein. The sample holds 180,000 or so distinct CDR3 sequences, 45% to 50% seen once. This clonotype came up many times. As yet, its antigen is unknown. The CDR3 is 13 amino acids. Germline lookup yields CDR1 DFQATT and CDR2 SNEGSKA (reference sequence). J was trimmed by 5 bases and V by 0 bases; bases with no gene match: 3. V is TRBV20-1 and J is TRBJ1-1; 7 nucleotides align to TRBD1. Sequenced: sorted CD4+, CD8+, or CD8+CD57+ T cells (not recorded which) from PBMCs. The receptor's source is a human donor in good health. The CDR3: CSAREAGGTEAFF. The CDR3 DNA follows: TGCAGTGCTAGAGAAGCAGGGGGAACTGAAGCTTTCTTT.